One sample yielded the 15 T cell receptor beta chains listed below, sequenced in a study of post-analysis software for immune sequencing data. Study conclusions and caveats: Patients carried four or five TRBV segments more frequently than controls did, and TRBV5-6, TRBV5-1 and TRBV20-1 were among them.

For these TCRs, the target antigens are not known. Unique molecular identifiers had been added to the TCR beta cDNA libraries. MiXCR, applied by TCRdb to the PCR reads, yields one record per CDR3 protein. The sample has around 770,000 distinct CDR3 sequences; about 43% are singletons. The specimen sequenced was blood. Every receptor here comes from a girl aged 10-17 years with multiple sclerosis.

The V and J genes are TRBV9 and TRBJ2-1; D is perhaps TRBD1 (5 bases). Germline V lookup: CDR1 SGDLS, CDR2 YYNGEE. The CDR3 contains 13 residues. V was clipped by 7 bases and J by 0 bases, with 8 bases between them. The CDR3 loop is CASQGGSYNEQFF. Written as DNA, the CDR3 is TGTGCCAGCCAGGGTGGCTCCTACAATGAGCAGTTCTTC.

The chain recombines TRBV7-9 with TRBJ1-2; D call uncertain. Looked up from germline, CDR1 is SEHNR and CDR2 is FQNEAQ (reference sequence). This CDR3 has 14 residues. V gave up 2 bases and J gave up 0 bases, with 7 bases separating them. In DNA form, the CDR3 reads TGTGCCAGCAGCTTATCAACAACTAACTATGGCTACACCTTC. This gives the protein CASSLSTTNYGYTF. The full variable domain, rest sourced from reference TRBV7-9 and TRBJ1-2, is DTGVSQNPRHKITKRGQNVTFRCDPISEHNRLYWYRQTLGQGPEFLTYFQNEAQLEKSRLLSDRFSAERPKGSFSTLEIQRTEQGDSAMYLCASSLSTTNYGYTFGSGTRLTVV.

This chain connects TRBV28 to TRBJ2-7; 10 bases agree with TRBD1. The CDR3 totals 16 residues. The V gene end was trimmed by 5 bases and the J gene end by 9 bases; junction bases not matched to a gene: 16. Per germline, CDR1 MDHEN and CDR2 SYDVKM. The CDR3: CASSQVDRGRPEGQYF. DNA of the CDR3: TGTGCCAGCAGTCAAGTCGACAGGGGGCGACCGGAGGGGCAGTACTTC.

The chain uses TRBV7-9 and TRBJ1-2; possible D gene TRBD1, 5 bases. The germline V gene encodes CDR1 SEHNR and CDR2 FQNEAQ (reference sequence). Trimming pared 3 bases from V and 5 bases from J, leaving 13 bases between. The CDR3 extends over 14 amino acids. In DNA, the CDR3 is TGTGCCAGCAGCTTCCCCCCCGGGGCGTATGGCTACACCTTC. It encodes CASSFPPGAYGYTF.

V is TRBV4-1 and J is TRBJ2-4, with D unresolved. CDR3 length: 14 amino acids. CDR1 and CDR2 from the germline V gene are MGHRA and YSYEKL. Trimming left V 0 bases short and J 6 bases short, with 9 bases between. As DNA, the CDR3 is TGCGCCAGCAGCCAAGATGGGTTGGGAAACATTCAGTACTTC. Translating gives CASSQDGLGNIQYF.

The CDR3 DNA is TGTGCCAGCAGCCCCGGGACTAGCGGGTATGCTGAGCAGTTCTTC. It specifies CASSPGTSGYAEQFF. The rearrangement uses TRBV27 and TRBJ2-1; 12 nucleotides match TRBD2. The CDR3 covers 15 residues. Germline V CDR1 and CDR2: MNHEY, SMNVEV (reference sequence). J gave up 9 bases and V 6 bases, and 9 bases lay outside the gene matches.

The genes are TRBV12-5 and TRBJ2-3; D not certain. The CDR3 consists of 14 residues. CDR1 is LGHNT, CDR2 FRNRAP, per germline. Trimming stripped 8 bases from V and 0 bases from J, with 12 bases between. The CDR3 coding sequence is TGTGCTAGTAGAGATCCTCCAAGCACAGATACGCAGTATTTT. It translates to CASRDPPSTDTQYF.

The chain is built from TRBV20-1 and TRBJ2-7, with 10 bases lining up with TRBD2. With 6 bases clipped from V and 3 bases from J, the junction kept 5 bases outside the gene matches. Germline loops: CDR1 DFQATT, CDR2 SNEGSKA (reference sequence). The CDR3 loop spans 13 amino acids. For the CDR3, the DNA is TGCAGTGCCCCGGCTAGCGGGGGCTACGAGCAGTACTTC. Its protein product is CSAPASGGYEQYF.

This clonotype showed up many times. The chain employs TRBV6-1 and TRBJ2-1; 9 bases are shared with TRBD1. The CDR3 has 14 residues. Germline V gene lookup returns CDR1 MNHNS and CDR2 SASEGT. The V segment lost 11 bases and the J segment 4 bases; nucleotides outside the gene matches: 9. This CDR3 is CALTGTGFYNEQFF. DNA of the CDR3: TGTGCCCTAACGGGGACAGGGTTTTACAATGAGCAGTTCTTC.

The V and J genes are TRBV20-1 and TRBJ1-4; 7 nucleotides line up with TRBD1. J lost 0 bases, V lost 5 bases, and 6 bases had no gene match. The V gene's germline CDR1 is DFQATT and CDR2 SNEGSKA (reference sequence). The CDR3 is 15 amino acids. The DNA for the CDR3 is TGCAGTGCTTCCAAGGGGGCCTCAACTAATGAAAAACTGTTTTTT. It translates to CSASKGASTNEKLFF.

The V call is TRBV12-3 or TRBV12-4, the J call TRBJ1-4; D not resolved. The CDR3 covers 12 residues. V was pared by 4 bases and J by 6 bases, with 6 bases between. The CDR3 loop is CASSSLDEKLFF. The CDR3 DNA follows: TGTGCCAGCAGTTCGCTCGATGAAAAACTGTTTTTT.

This clonotype came up a few times. The J gene is TRBJ1-2, the V gene TRBV20-1; tentative D call: TRBD1 (5 bases). This CDR3 is 16 amino acids long. The germline CDR1 and CDR2 sequences are DFQATT and SNEGSKA (reference sequence). Trimming took off 0 bases at V and 4 bases at J, with 18 bases between the two ends. The chain's CDR3 is CSARDLSDIGSYGYTF. The CDR3 DNA sequence: TGCAGTGCTAGAGATTTGTCGGACATCGGGTCCTATGGCTACACCTTC.

The chain joins TRBV13 to TRBJ2-7; 9 bases align to TRBD2. This CDR3 region has 15 residues. With 3 bases clipped from V and 2 bases from J, the junction kept 5 bases outside the gene matches. Germline CDR1 is PRHDT and CDR2 is FYEKMQ (reference sequence). CDR3 sequence reads: CASSLGTSSPYEQYF. The CDR3 region has the DNA TGTGCCAGCAGCTTGGGGACTAGCAGTCCCTACGAGCAGTACTTC.

The chain employs TRBV28 and TRBJ2-1, with 7 bases fitting TRBD2. Trimming removed 6 bases from V and 8 bases from J; junction bases left unmatched: 7. CDR3 size: 13 residues. The germline gives CDR1 MDHEN, CDR2 SYDVKM. CDR3 amino acids: CASSGAGEDEQFF. The CDR3 coding sequence is TGTGCCAGCAGCGGGGCGGGAGAAGATGAGCAGTTCTTC.

For the CDR3, the DNA is TGCGCCAGCAGCTTGTCCGCTGCGGGGAACTCCTACGAGCAGTACTTC. Protein sequence: CASSLSAAGNSYEQYF. V gene TRBV5-1 combines with J gene TRBJ2-7, with D possibly TRBD2 on 6 matching bases. The V end lost 1 base, the J end lost 0 bases, and 14 bases lay between the germline ends. The CDR3 is made up of 16 amino acids. Germline CDR1 and CDR2: SGHRS and YFSETQ. Drawing the rest from reference TRBV5-1 and TRBJ2-7, the complete variable domain is KAGVTQTPRYLIKTRGQQVTLSCSPISGHRSVSWYQQTPGQGLQFLFEYFSETQRNKGNFPGRFSGRQFSNSRSEMNVSTLELGDSALYLCASSLSAAGNSYEQYFGPGTRLTVT.